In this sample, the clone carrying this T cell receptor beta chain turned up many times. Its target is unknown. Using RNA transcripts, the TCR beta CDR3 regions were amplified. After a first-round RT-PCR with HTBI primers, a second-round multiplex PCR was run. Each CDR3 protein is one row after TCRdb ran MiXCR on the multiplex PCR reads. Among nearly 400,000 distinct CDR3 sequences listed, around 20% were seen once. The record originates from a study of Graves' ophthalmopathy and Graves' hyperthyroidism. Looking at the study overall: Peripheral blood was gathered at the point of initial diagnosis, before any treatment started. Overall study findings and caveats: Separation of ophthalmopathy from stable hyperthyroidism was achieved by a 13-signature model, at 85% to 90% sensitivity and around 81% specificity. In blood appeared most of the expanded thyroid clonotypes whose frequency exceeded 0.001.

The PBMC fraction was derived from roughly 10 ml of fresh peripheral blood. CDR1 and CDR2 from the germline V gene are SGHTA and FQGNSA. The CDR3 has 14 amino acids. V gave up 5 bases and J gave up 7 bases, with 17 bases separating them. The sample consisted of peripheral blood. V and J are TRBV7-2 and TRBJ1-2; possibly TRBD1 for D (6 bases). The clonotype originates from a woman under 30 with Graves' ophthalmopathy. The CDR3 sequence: CASSHTRGRGGYTF. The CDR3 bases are TGTGCCAGCAGCCATACCAGGGGAAGAGGTGGCTACACCTTC.